The 3 T cell receptor beta chains reported below all come from one sample, sequenced in a study of shared clonotypes between healthy human individuals. CD45RO-negative cells were positively selected for CCR7, leaving out terminally differentiated effector memory CD45RA+ cells. Libraries were prepared by immunoSEQ multiplex PCR; TCRdb keeps only in-frame clonotypes and omits some of them. The table lists 2 million to 2.5 million clones, approximately 94% of them singletons. The sequenced material came from naive CD8+ T cells sorted from blood. All receptors derive from a man aged 18 to 35 in good health.

This clone was counted only a few times. The J gene is TRBJ1-1, the V gene TRBV5-4, with 8 bases that match TRBD1. V shed 5 bases, J shed 3 bases, and the junction held 9 bases outside the gene matches. The germline gives CDR1 SGHNT, CDR2 YYREEE (reference sequence). This CDR3 has 15 residues. The CDR3 nucleotides are TGTGCCAGCAGATTACCGACAGGGGAGGACACTGAAGCTTTCTTT. Residues: CASRLPTGEDTEAFF.

This chain connects TRBV4-3 to TRBJ2-7; D perhaps matches TRBD1 (5 bases). In germline, CDR1 is LGHNA, CDR2 YSLEER. The CDR3 extends over 16 amino acids. Trimming left V 1 base short and J 2 bases short, with 15 bases between. The CDR3 bases are TGCGCCAGCAGCCAAGGGAGTAACCCAGGGACCTACGAGCAGTACTTC. This gives the protein CASSQGSNPGTYEQYF.

The count of this clone is one. The chain has TRBV4-1 and TRBJ1-5; no clear D gene. CDR1 and CDR2 (germline): MGHRA, YSYEKL. With 0 bases removed from V and 0 bases from J, the gap between germline ends came to 9 bases. The CDR3 sequence is 16 residues long. CDR3 nucleotides: TGCGCCAGCAGCCAAGATCCCGGGTATAGCAATCAGCCCCAGCATTTT. It specifies CASSQDPGYSNQPQHF.